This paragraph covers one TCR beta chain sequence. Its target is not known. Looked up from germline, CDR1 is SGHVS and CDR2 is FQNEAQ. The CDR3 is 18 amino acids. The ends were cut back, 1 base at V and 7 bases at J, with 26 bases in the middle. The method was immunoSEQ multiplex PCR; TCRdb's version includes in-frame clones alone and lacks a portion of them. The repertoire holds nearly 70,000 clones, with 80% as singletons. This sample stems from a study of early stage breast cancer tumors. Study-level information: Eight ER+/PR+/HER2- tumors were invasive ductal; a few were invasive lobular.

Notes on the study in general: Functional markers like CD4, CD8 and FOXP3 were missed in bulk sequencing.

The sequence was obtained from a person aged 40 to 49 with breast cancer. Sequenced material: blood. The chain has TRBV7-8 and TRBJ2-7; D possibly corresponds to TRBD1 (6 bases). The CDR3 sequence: CASSLERWSPQGPREQYF. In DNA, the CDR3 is TGTGCCAGCAGCTTAGAGCGGTGGTCCCCCCAGGGGCCTAGGGAGCAGTACTTC.